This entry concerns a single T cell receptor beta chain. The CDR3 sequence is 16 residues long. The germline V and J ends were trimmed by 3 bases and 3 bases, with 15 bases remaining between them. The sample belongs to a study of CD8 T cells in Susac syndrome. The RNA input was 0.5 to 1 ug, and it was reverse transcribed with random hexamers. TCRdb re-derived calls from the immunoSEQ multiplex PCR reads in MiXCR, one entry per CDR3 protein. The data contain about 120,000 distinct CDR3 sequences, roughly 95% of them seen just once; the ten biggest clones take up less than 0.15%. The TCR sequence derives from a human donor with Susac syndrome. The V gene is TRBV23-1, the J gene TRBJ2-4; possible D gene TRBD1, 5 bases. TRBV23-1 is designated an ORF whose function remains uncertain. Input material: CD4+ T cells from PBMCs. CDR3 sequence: CASSHQGNIDKNIQYF. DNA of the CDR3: TGCGCCAGCAGTCATCAGGGAAATATTGACAAAAACATTCAGTACTTC.